This T cell receptor beta chain was sequenced in a study of metastatic and nonmetastatic thyroid tumors. About the research overall: Samples came from malignant and benign thyroid patients, and repertoires were compared across blood and tumor or nodule tissue. Study-wide results and caveats: Malignant tumors reportedly showed significantly higher TCR beta diversity than benign nodules in both blood and tumor.

With MiXCR, TCRdb reprocessed the PCR reads. The sample consists of around 30,000 clones, around a fifth of them appearing once. No treatment had been given to any patient before thyroid surgery. This clone has at least ten counts. Its specificity is not known. The same CDR3 also results from other DNA sequences found in this sample. J was trimmed by 4 bases and V by 5 bases; bases with no gene match: 6. Germline assignment: CDR1 SGHTA and CDR2 FQGTGA. This CDR3 region has 14 residues. The clonotype comes from a female donor with papillary thyroid cancer or a benign thyroid nodule (not recorded which). Some clones in this sample may be carry-over from other donors' samples. The sample comprised blood. V is TRBV7-3 and J is TRBJ1-1; TRBD1 matches at 8 bases. CDR3 DNA sequence: TGTGCCAGCAGCCCAGGGGGCGCCGGCACTGAAGCTTTCTTT. It translates to CASSPGGAGTEAFF. Based on the CDR3 plus reference TRBV7-3 and TRBJ1-1, the full variable domain is GAGVSQTPSNKVTEKGKYVELRCDPISGHTALYWYRQSLGQGPEFLIYFQGTGAADDSGLPNDRFFAVRPEGSVSTLKIQRTERGDSAVYLCASSPGGAGTEAFFGQGTRLTVV.